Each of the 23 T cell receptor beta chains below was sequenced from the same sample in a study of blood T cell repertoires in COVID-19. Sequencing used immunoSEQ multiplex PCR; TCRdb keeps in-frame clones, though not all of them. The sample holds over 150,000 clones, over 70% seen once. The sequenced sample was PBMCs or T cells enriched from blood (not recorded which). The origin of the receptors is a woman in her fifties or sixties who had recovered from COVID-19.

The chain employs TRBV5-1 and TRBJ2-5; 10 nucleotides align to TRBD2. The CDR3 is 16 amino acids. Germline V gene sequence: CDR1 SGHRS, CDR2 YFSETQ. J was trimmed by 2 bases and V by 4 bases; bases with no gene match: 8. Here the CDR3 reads CASSGTLSGGQETQYF. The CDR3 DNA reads TGCGCCAGCAGCGGGACCCTTAGCGGGGGGCAAGAGACCCAGTACTTC.

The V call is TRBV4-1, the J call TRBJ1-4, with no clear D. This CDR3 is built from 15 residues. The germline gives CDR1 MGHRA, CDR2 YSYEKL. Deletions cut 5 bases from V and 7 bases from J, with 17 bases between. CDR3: CASSLVGPAGEKLFF. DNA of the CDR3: TGCGCCAGCAGCTTAGTTGGCCCAGCAGGTGAAAAACTGTTTTTT.

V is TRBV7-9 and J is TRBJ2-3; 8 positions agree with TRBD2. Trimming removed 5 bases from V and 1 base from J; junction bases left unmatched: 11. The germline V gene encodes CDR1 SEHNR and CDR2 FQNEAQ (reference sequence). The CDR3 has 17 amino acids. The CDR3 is CASSQRSASGRTDTQYF. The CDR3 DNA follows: TGTGCCAGCAGCCAACGATCAGCTAGCGGGCGCACAGATACGCAGTATTTT.

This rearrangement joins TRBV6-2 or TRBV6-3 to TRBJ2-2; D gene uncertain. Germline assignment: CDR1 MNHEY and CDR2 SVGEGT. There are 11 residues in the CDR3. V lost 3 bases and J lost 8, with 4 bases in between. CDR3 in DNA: TGTGCCAGCAGTTATCCGGGGGAGCTGTTTTTT. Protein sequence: CASSYPGELFF.

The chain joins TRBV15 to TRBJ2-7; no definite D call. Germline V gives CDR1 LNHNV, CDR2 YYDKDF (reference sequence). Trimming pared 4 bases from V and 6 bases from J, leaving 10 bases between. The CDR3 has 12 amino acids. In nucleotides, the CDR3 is TGTGCCACCAGCATTACCGGCGGCGAGCAGTACTTC. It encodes CATSITGGEQYF.

The CDR3 is CAWSPNTDTQYF. The CDR3 DNA reads TGTGCCTGGAGTCCAAACACAGATACGCAGTATTTT. The chain has TRBV30 and TRBJ2-3, with D unresolved. The V end lost 2 bases, the J end lost 2 bases, and 5 bases lay between the germline ends. This CDR3 is built from 12 residues. CDR1 and CDR2 (germline): GTSNPN, SVGIG (reference sequence).

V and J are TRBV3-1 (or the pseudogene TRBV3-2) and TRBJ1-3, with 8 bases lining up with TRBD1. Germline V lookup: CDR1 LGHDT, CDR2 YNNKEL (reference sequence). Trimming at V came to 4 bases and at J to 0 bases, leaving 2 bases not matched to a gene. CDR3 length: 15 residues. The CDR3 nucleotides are TGTGCCAGCAGCCGACAGGGGAACTCTGGAAACACCATATATTTT. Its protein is CASSRQGNSGNTIYF.

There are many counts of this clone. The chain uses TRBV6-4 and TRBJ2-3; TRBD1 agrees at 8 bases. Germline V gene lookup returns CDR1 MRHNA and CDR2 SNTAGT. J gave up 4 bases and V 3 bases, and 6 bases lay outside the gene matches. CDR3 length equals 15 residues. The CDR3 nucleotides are TGTGCCAGCAGTGATGAGTCAGGGGGCGCAGATACGCAGTATTTT. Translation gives CASSDESGGADTQYF.

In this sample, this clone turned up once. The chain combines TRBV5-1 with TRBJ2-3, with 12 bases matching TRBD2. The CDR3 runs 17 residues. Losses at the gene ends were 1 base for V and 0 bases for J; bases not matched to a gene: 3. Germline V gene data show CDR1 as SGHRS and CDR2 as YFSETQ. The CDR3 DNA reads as TGCGCCAGCAGCTTGCCTAGCGGGGGGGATAGCACAGATACGCAGTATTTT. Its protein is CASSLPSGGDSTDTQYF.

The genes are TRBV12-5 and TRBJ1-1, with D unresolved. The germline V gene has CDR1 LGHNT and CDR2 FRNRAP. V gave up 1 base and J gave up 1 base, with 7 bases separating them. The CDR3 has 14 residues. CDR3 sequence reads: CASGLGEWNTEAFF. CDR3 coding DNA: TGTGCTAGTGGTTTGGGAGAGTGGAACACTGAAGCTTTCTTT.

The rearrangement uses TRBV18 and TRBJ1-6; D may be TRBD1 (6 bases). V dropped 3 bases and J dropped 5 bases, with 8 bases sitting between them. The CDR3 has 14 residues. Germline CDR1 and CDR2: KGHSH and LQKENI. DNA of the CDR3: TGTGCCAGCTCACCGAGACAGGATAATTCACCCCTCCACTTT. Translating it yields CASSPRQDNSPLHF.

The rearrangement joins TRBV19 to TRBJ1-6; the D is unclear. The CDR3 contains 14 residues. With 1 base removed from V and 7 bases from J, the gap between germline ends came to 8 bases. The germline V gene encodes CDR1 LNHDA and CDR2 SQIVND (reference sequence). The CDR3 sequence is CASSIVLGNSPLHF. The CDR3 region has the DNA TGTGCCAGTAGTATAGTTCTCGGGAATTCACCCCTCCACTTT.

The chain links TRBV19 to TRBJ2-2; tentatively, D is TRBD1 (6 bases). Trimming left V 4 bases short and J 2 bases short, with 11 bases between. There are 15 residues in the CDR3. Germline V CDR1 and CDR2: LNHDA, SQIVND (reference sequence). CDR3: CASSTGTSNTGELFF. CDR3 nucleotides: TGTGCCAGTAGTACAGGGACATCTAACACCGGGGAGCTGTTTTTT.

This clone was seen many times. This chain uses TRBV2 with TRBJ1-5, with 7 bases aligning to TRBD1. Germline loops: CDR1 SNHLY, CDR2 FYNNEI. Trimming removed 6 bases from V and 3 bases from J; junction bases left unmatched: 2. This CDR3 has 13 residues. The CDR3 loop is CASRDRSNQPQHF. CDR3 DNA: TGTGCCAGCAGGGACAGGTCCAATCAGCCCCAGCATTTT.

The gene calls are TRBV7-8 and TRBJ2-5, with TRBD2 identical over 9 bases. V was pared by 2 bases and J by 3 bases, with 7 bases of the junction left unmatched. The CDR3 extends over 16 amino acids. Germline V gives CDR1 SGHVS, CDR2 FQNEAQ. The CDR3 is CASSLKLAGIEETQYF. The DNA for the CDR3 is TGTGCCAGCAGCTTAAAGCTAGCGGGGATCGAAGAGACCCAGTACTTC.

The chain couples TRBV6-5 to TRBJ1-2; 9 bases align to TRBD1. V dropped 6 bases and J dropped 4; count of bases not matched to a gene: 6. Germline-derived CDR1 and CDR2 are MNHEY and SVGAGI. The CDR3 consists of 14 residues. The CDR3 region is CASSPGQGSYGYTF. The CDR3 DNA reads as TGTGCCAGCAGCCCGGGACAGGGCTCCTATGGCTACACCTTC.

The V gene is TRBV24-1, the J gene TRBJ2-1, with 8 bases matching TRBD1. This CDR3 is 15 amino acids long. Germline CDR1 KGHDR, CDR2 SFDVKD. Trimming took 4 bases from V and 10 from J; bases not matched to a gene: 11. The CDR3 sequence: CATSDHTGGQWEQFF. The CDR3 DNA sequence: TGTGCCACCAGTGACCACACAGGGGGACAATGGGAGCAGTTCTTC.

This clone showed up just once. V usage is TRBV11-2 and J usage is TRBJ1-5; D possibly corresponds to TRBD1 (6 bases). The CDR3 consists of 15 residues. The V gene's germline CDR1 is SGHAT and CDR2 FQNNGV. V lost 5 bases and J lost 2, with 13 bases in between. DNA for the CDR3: TGTGCCAGCAGCCCACAGGGTAGCGGCAATCAGCCCCAGCATTTT. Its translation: CASSPQGSGNQPQHF.

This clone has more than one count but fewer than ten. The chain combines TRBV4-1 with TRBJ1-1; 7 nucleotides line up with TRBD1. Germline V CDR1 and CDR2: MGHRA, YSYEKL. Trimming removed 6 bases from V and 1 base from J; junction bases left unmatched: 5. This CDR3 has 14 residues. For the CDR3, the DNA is TGCGCCAGCAGGTGGGGGACAGAGAACACTGAAGCTTTCTTT. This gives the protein CASRWGTENTEAFF.

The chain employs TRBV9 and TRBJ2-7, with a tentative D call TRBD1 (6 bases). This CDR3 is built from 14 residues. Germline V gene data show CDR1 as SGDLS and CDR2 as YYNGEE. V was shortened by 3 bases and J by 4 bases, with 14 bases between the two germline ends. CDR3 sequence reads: CASSEQMTGYEQYF. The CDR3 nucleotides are TGTGCCAGCAGCGAACAGATGACAGGTTACGAGCAGTACTTC.

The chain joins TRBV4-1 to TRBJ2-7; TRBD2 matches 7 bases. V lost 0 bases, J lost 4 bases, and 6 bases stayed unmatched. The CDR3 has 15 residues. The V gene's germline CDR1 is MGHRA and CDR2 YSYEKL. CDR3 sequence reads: CASSQDLGGGYEQYF. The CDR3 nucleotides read TGCGCCAGCAGCCAAGATTTAGGCGGGGGATACGAGCAGTACTTC.

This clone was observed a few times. The CDR3 DNA reads as TGTGCCAGCAGTCCGACGCGGGACAGGGACCTTAACTATGGCTACACCTTC. Translated: CASSPTRDRDLNYGYTF. The chain has TRBV6-2 or TRBV6-3 and TRBJ1-2; 9 nucleotides match TRBD1. The CDR3 sequence is 17 residues long. V dropped 5 bases and J dropped 1; count of bases not matched to a gene: 11. Germline CDR1 MNHEY, CDR2 SVGEGT.

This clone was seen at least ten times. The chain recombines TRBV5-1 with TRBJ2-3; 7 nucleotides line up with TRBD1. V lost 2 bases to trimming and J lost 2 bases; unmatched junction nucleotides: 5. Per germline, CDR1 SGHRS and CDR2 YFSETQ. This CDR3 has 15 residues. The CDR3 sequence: CASSFRDSNTDTQYF. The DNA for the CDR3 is TGCGCCAGCAGCTTCCGGGACAGTAACACAGATACGCAGTATTTT.